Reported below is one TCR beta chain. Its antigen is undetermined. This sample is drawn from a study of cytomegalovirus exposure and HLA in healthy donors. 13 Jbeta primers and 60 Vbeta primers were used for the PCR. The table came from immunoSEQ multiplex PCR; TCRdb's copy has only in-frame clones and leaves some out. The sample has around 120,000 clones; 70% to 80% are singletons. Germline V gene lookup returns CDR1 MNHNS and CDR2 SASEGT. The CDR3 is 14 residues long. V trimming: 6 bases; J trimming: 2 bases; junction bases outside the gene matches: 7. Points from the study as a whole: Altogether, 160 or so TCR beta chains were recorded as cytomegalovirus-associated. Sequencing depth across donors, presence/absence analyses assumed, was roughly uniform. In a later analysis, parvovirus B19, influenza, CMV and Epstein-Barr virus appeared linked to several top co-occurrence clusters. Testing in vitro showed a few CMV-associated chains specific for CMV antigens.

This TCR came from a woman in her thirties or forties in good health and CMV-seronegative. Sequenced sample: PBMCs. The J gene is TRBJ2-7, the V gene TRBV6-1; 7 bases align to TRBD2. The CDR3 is CASRKASGPYEQYF. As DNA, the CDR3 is TGTGCCAGCAGGAAGGCTAGCGGACCCTACGAGCAGTACTTC.